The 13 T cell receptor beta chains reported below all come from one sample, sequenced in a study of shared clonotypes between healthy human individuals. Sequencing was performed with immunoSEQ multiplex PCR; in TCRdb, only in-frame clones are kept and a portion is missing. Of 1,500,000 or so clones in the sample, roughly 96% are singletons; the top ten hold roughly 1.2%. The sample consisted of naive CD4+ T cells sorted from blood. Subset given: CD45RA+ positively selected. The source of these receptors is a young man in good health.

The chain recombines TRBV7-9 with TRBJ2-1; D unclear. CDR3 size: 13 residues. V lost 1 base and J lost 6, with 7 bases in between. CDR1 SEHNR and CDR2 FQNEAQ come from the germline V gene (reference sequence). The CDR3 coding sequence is TGTGCCAGCAGCTTAGAGGTCCTCAATGAGCAGTTCTTC. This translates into CASSLEVLNEQFF.

CDR3 bases: TGTGCCAGCAGCCCGGGACACCTCTCCTACGAGCAGTACTTC. Its translation is CASSPGHLSYEQYF. This chain connects TRBV7-8 to TRBJ2-7, with D perhaps matching TRBD1 (6 bases). The CDR3 loop spans 14 amino acids. V lost 5 bases, J lost 0 bases, and 11 bases lay in between. CDR1 SGHVS and CDR2 FQNEAQ come from the germline V gene.

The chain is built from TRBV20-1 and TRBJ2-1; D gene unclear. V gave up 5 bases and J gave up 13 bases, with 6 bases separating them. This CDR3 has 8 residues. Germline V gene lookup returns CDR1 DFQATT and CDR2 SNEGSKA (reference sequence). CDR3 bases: TGCAGTGCTTCTCGCCAGTTCTTC. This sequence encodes CSASRQFF.

The CDR3 sequence is CASGYFSGANVLTF. DNA for the CDR3: TGTGCCAGCGGCTATTTCTCTGGGGCCAACGTCCTGACTTTC. This chain links TRBV27 with TRBJ2-6, with D unresolved. The CDR3 totals 14 residues. CDR1 MNHEY and CDR2 SMNVEV come from the germline V gene (reference sequence). Trimming left V 8 bases short and J 0 bases short, with 8 bases between.

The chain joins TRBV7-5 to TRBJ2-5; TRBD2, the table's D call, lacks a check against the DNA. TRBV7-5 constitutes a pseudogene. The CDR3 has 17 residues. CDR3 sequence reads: CVRSPSRLAGRQETQYF. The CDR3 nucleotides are TGTGTCAGAAGCCCTAGCAGGTTAGCGGGAAGACAAGAGACCCAGTACTTC.

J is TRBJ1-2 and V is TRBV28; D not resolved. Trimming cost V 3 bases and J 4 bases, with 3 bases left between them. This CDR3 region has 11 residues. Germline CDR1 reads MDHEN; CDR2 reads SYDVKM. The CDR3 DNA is TGTGCCAGCAGTTTCGCCTATGGCTACACCTTC. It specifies CASSFAYGYTF.

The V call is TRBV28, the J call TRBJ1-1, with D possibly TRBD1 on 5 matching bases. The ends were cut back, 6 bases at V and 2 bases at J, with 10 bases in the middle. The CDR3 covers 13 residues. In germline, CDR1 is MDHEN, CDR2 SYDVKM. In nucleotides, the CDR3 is TGTGCCAGCAGGATCAGGGTAAACACTGAAGCTTTCTTT. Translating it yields CASRIRVNTEAFF. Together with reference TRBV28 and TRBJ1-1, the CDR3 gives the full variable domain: DVKVTQSSRYLVKRTGEKVFLECVQDMDHENMFWYRQDPGLGLRLIYFSYDVKMKEKGDIPEGYSVSREKKERFSLILESASTNQTSMYLCASRIRVNTEAFFGQGTRLTVV.

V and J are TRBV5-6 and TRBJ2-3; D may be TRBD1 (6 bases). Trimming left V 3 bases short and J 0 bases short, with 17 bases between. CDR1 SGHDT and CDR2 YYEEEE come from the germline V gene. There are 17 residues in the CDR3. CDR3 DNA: TGTGCCAGCAGCTCGGCCGGGACACGTGCTAGCACAGATACGCAGTATTTT. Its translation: CASSSAGTRASTDTQYF.

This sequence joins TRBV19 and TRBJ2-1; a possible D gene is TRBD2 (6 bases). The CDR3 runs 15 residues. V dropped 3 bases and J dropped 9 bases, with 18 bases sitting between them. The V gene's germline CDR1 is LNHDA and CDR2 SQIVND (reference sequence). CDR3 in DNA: TGTGCCAGTAGTATTACCGCGACGGGGGTTACTGAGCAGTTCTTC. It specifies CASSITATGVTEQFF.

The CDR3 DNA is TGCAGCGCTAAAACTGGACTAGCGGGATGGTATGAGCAGTTCTTC. As protein: CSAKTGLAGWYEQFF. This rearrangement joins TRBV29-1 to TRBJ2-1; 12 nucleotides align to TRBD2. V was clipped by 7 bases and J by 8 bases; unmatched bases: 12. The CDR3 has 15 amino acids. Germline values: CDR1 SQVTM, CDR2 ANQGSEA.

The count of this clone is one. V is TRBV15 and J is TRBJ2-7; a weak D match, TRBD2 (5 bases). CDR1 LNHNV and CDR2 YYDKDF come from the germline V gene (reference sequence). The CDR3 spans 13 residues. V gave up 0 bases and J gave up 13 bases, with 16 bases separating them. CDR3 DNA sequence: TGTGCCACCAGCAGAGATCTAGCTGGGGAGCTCTACTTC. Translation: CATSRDLAGELYF. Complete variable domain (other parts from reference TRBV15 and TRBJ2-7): DAMVIQNPRYQVTQFGKPVTLSCSQTLNHNVMYWYQQKSSQAPKLLFHYYDKDFNNEADTPDNFQSRRPNTSFCFLDIRSPGLGDTAMYLCATSRDLAGELYFGPGTRLTVT.

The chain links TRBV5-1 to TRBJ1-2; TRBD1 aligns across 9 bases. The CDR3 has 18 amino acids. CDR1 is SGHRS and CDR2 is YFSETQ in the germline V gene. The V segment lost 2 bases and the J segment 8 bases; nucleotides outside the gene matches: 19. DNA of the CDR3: TGCGCCAGCAGCTTAACGCTAATTGTCCGGGACAGGGATCGAGGCTACACCTTC. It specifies CASSLTLIVRDRDRGYTF.

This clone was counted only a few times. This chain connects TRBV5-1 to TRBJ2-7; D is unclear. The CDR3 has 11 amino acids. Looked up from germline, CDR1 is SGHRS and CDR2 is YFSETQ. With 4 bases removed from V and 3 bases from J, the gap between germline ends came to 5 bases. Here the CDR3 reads CASSQNYEQYF. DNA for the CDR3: TGCGCCAGCAGCCAAAACTACGAGCAGTACTTC.